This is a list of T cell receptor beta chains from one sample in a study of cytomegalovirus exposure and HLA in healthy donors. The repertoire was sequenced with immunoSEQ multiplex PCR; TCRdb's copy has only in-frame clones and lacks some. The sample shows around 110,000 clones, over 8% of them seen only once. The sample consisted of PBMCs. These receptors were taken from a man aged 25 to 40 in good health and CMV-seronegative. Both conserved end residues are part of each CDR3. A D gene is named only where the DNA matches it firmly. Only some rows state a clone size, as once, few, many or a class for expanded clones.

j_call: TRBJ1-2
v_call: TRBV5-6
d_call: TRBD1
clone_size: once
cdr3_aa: CASSRGGGGYGYTF
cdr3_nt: TGTGCCAGCAGCCGAGGAGGGGGCGGCTATGGCTACACCTTC

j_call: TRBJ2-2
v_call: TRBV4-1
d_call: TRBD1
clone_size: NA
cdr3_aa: CASSQGTGSIWNTGELFF
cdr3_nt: TGCGCCAGCAGCCAGGGGACAGGCTCCATTTGGAACACCGGGGAGCTGTTTTTT

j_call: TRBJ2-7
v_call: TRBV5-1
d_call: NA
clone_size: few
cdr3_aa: CASSLGPGAHEQYF
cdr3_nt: TGCGCCAGCAGCTTGGGCCCGGGTGCCCACGAGCAGTACTTC

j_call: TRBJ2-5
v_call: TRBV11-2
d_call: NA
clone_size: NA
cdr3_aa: CASSLSRVQETQYF
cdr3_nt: TGTGCCAGCAGCTTATCCAGGGTGCAAGAGACCCAGTACTTC

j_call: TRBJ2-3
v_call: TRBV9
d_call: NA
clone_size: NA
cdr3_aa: CASSAEGGTDTQYF
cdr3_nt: TGTGCCAGCAGCGCCGAGGGGGGCACAGATACGCAGTATTTT

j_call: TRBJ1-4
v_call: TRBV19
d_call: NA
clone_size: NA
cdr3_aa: CASSILGSNEKLFF
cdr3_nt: TGTGCCAGTAGTATCCTGGGCTCTAATGAAAAACTGTTTTTT

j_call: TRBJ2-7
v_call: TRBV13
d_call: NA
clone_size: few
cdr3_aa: CASSGQRSYEQYF
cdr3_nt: TGTGCCAGCAGCGGACAGCGCTCCTACGAGCAGTACTTC

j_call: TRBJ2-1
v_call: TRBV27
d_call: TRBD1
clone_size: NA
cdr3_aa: CATSRTGTYNEQFF
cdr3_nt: TGTGCCACCTCTAGGACAGGGACTTACAATGAGCAGTTCTTC

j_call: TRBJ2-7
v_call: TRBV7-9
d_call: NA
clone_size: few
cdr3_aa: CASRFDGNYEQYF
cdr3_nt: TGTGCCAGCAGGTTTGACGGGAACTACGAGCAGTACTTC

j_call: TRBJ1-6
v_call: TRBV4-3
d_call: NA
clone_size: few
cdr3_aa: CASSQDSYNSPLHF
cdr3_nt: TGCGCCAGCAGCCAAGACAGTTATAATTCACCCCTCCACTTT

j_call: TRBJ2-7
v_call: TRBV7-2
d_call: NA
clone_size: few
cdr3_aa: CASSPTGPYEQYF
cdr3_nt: TGTGCCAGCAGTCCGACAGGCCCCTACGAGCAGTACTTC

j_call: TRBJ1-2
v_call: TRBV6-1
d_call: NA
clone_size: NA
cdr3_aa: CASSVGLNYGYTF
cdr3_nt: TGTGCCAGCAGTGTGGGACTTAACTATGGCTACACCTTC

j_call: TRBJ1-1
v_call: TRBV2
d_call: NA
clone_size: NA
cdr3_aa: CASSRTVSNPEAFF
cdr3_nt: TGTGCCAGCTCAAGGACAGTCAGTAACCCTGAAGCTTTCTTT

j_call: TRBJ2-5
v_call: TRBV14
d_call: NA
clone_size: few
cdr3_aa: CASSHRQFLGQETQYF
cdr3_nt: TGTGCCAGCAGCCACCGACAGTTCCTGGGCCAAGAGACCCAGTACTTC

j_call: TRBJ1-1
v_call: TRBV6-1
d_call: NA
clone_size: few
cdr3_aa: CASSEGRSRDNTEAFF
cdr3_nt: TGTGCCAGCAGTGAAGGGCGTAGCAGGGATAACACTGAAGCTTTCTTT

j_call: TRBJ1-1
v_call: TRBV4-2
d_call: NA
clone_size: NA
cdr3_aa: CASSHLDKNTEAFF
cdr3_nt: TGTGCCAGCAGCCACCTGGACAAGAACACTGAAGCTTTCTTT

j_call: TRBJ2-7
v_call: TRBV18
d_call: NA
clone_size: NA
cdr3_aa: CASSPGLGPDEQYF
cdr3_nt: TGTGCCAGCTCACCAGGACTGGGTCCCGACGAGCAGTACTTC

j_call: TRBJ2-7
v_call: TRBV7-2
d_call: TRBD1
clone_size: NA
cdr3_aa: CASSNRGYEQYF
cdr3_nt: TGTGCCAGCAGCAACAGGGGATACGAGCAGTACTTC

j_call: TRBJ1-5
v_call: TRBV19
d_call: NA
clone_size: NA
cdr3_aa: CASSMVGGSNQPQHF
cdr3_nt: TGTGCCAGTAGTATGGTCGGGGGAAGCAATCAGCCCCAGCATTTT

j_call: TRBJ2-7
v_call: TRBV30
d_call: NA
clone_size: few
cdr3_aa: CAWTRGGGGYEQYF
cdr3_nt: TGTGCCTGGACCAGGGGAGGGGGAGGCTACGAGCAGTACTTC

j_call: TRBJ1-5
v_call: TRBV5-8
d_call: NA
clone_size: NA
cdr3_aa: CASSTWVGLSNQPQHF
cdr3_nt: TGTGCCAGCAGCACATGGGTTGGACTGAGCAATCAGCCCCAGCATTTT

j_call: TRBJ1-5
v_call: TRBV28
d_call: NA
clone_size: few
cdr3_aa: CASSPGARSNQPQHF
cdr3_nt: TGTGCCAGCAGCCCAGGGGCGCGGAGCAATCAGCCCCAGCATTTT

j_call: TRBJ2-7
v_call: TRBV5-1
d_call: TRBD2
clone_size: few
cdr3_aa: CASSLLVAGSYEQYF
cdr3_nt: TGCGCCAGCAGCTTGTTGGTAGCGGGGTCCTACGAGCAGTACTTC

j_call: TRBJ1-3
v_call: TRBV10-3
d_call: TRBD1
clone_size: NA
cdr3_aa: CAIRIEDRAQGNTIYF
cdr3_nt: TGTGCCATCAGGATAGAAGACAGGGCGCAAGGAAACACCATATATTTT

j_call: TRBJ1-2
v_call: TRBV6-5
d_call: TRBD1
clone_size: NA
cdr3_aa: CASRRQGAEYGYTF
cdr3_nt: TGTGCCAGCAGAAGACAGGGGGCGGAGTATGGCTACACCTTC

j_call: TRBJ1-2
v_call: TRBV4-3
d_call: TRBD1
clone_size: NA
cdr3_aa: CASSRHRGGYTF
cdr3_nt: TGCGCCAGCAGCCGGCACAGGGGTGGCTACACCTTC

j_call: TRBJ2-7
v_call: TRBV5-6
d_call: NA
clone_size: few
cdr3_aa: CASSRQTYEQYF
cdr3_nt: TGTGCCAGCAGCCGACAGACCTACGAGCAGTACTTC

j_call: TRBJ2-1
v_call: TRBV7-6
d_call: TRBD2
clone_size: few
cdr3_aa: CASSLAGGGRPYNEQFF
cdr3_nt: TGTGCCAGCAGCTTAGCGGGGGGCGGGAGGCCGTACAATGAGCAGTTCTTC

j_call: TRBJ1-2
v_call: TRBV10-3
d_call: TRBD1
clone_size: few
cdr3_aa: CAISRDRGFGYTF
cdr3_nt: TGTGCCATCAGTAGGGACAGGGGTTTCGGCTACACCTTC

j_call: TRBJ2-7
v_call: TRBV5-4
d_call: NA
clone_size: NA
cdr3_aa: CASSLGLNSYEQYF
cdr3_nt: TGTGCCAGCAGCTTGGGACTAAATTCCTACGAGCAGTACTTC

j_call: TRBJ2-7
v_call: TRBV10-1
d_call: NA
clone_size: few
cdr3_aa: CASSESRAGEQYF
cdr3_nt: TGCGCCAGCAGTGAGTCTAGGGCGGGCGAGCAGTACTTC

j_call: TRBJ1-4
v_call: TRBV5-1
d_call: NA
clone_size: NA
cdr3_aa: CASSQGSNEKLFF
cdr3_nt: TGCGCCAGCAGTCAGGGGTCTAATGAAAAACTGTTTTTT

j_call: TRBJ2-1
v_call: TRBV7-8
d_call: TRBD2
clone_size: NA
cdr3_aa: CASSLGSSGRREQFF
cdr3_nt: TGTGCCAGCAGCTTAGGGTCTAGCGGGAGACGTGAGCAGTTCTTC

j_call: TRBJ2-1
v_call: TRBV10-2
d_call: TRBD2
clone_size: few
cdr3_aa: CASSDRRGTSGTQFF
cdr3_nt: TGCGCCAGCAGTGATCGGAGGGGGACTAGCGGGACTCAGTTCTTC

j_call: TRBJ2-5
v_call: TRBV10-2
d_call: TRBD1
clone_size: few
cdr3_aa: CASSETGQGSQYF
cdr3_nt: TGCGCCAGCAGTGAGACGGGACAGGGATCCCAGTACTTC

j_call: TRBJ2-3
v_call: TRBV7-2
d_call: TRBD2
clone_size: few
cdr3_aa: CASSFDSGAPHF
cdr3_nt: TGTGCCAGCAGCTTCGATAGCGGGGCCCCCCATTTT

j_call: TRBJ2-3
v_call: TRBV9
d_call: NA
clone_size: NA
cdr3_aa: CASSVEGGHVTDTQYF
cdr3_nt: TGTGCCAGCAGCGTAGAAGGGGGACATGTTACAGATACGCAGTATTTT

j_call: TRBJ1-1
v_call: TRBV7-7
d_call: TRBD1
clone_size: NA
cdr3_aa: CASSINQGGEAFF
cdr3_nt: TGTGCTAGCAGCATAAACCAGGGGGGTGAAGCTTTCTTT

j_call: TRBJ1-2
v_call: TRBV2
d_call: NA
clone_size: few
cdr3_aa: CASTRSNYGYTF
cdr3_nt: TGTGCCAGCACCCGGTCCAACTATGGCTACACCTTC

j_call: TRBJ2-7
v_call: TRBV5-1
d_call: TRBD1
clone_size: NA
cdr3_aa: CASSPDRGYEQYF
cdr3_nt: TGCGCCAGCAGCCCCGACAGGGGCTACGAGCAGTACTTC

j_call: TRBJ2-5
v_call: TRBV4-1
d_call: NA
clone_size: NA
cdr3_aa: CASSQETFGRVETQYF
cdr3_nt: TGCGCCAGCAGCCAAGAAACGTTTGGCAGGGTTGAGACCCAGTACTTC

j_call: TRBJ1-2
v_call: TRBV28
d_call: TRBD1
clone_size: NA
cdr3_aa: CAGKTGGRDGYTF
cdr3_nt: TGTGCCGGAAAGACAGGGGGGCGAGATGGCTACACCTTC

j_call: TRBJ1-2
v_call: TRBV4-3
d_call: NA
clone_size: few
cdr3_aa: CASSQDIATRTYGYTF
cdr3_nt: TGCGCCAGCAGCCAAGATATTGCCACTAGGACCTATGGCTACACCTTC